The 8 T cell receptor beta chains below were found in one sample sequenced in a study of identical twins (TCRdb year 2016). The library relied on 5' RACE. The instrument was an Illumina HiSeq 2000. TCRdb took the public reads, trimmed them with fastp at Q25, ran MiXCR for clone calling and kept in-frame beta chains. Each entry merges the rows of one CDR3 protein and shows their most common DNA and genes. The table for this sample lists 400,000 to 500,000 distinct CDR3 sequences; roughly an eighth of them were counted only once. Approximately 0.98% of the sample belongs to the ten largest clones. The same sample was also used in a study of yellow fever vaccine responses in identical twins.

The sequencing input was CD4+ T cells sorted from blood. The receptors come from a woman younger than 30 in good health.

This clonotype was counted between two and nine times. J is TRBJ2-2 and V is TRBV5-1; maybe TRBD2 (6 bases). CDR1 and CDR2 from the germline V gene are SGHRS and YFSETQ. The CDR3 sequence is 15 residues long. The germline V and J ends were trimmed by 3 bases and 0 bases, with 9 bases remaining between them. The CDR3 nucleotides read TGCGCCAGCAGCTCCGGAGGGGCGAACACCGGGGAGCTGTTTTTT. This sequence encodes CASSSGGANTGELFF.

The genes are TRBV11-2 and TRBJ2-5; possibly TRBD1 or TRBD2 for D (5 bases each). Germline lookup yields CDR1 SGHAT and CDR2 FQNNGV. With 2 bases removed from V and 1 base from J, the gap between germline ends came to 8 bases. CDR3 length: 14 amino acids. The CDR3 bases are TGTGCCAGCAGCTTACGGGACCCCCAAGAGACCCAGTACTTC. Translating it yields CASSLRDPQETQYF.

This clonotype was counted between two and nine times. This chain connects TRBV7-2 to TRBJ2-3; TRBD2 matches at 10 bases. This CDR3 spans 16 amino acids. The germline V gene encodes CDR1 SGHTA and CDR2 FQGNSA. J gave up 2 bases and V 3 bases, and 5 bases lay outside the gene matches. CDR3 DNA sequence: TGTGCCAGCAGCTTGGGAGCGGGGGGGTACACAGATACGCAGTATTTT. Translation: CASSLGAGGYTDTQYF.

The gene calls are TRBV20-1 and TRBJ2-3, with 9 bases lining up with TRBD2. Germline-derived CDR1 and CDR2 are DFQATT and SNEGSKA (reference sequence). Germline trimming cut 2 bases from V and 4 bases from J; bases unmatched to any gene: 4. The CDR3 is 14 residues long. The CDR3 DNA reads as TGCAGTGCTAGAATAGCGGGAGTCGCAGATACGCAGTATTTT. Translating gives CSARIAGVADTQYF.

In this sample, this clonotype turned up a few times. The chain carries TRBV5-1 and TRBJ2-1; D gene uncertain. Looked up from germline, CDR1 is SGHRS and CDR2 is YFSETQ. The CDR3 covers 14 residues. Trimming took off 0 bases at V and 6 bases at J, with 10 bases between the two ends. The CDR3 loop reads CASSLATWGNEQFF. The CDR3 coding sequence is TGCGCCAGCAGCTTGGCTACATGGGGCAATGAGCAGTTCTTC.

Many counts were recorded for this clonotype. The CDR3 bases are TGCGCCAGCAGCCAAGATTATTTTCTAGCGGGAGACTCCTACGAGCAGTACTTC. It specifies CASSQDYFLAGDSYEQYF. The chain combines TRBV4-3 with TRBJ2-7; 10 bases match TRBD2. CDR1 and CDR2 from the germline V gene are LGHNA and YSLEER. This CDR3 is built from 18 residues. J lost 0 bases, V lost 0 bases, and 8 bases had no gene match.

The genes are TRBV6-2 or TRBV6-3 and TRBJ2-6; 13 nucleotides align to TRBD2. The CDR3 has 19 amino acids. Germline CDR1 and CDR2: MNHEY and SVGEGT. The trim removed 5 bases at V and 1 base at J, leaving 8 bases unmatched. CDR3 region: CASSPQGLAGRSGANVLTF. In DNA, the CDR3 is TGTGCCAGCAGTCCTCAGGGACTAGCGGGAAGGTCTGGGGCCAACGTCCTGACTTTC.

In this sample, this clonotype turned up a few times. One junction end does not reproduce the germline sequence, and a read error may be involved. The chain carries TRBV5-1 and TRBJ2-1; TRBD1 aligns across 9 bases. This CDR3 has 15 amino acids. Germline CDR1 and CDR2: SGHRS and YFSETQ. CDR3 DNA: TGCGCCAGCAGCTTACAGGGGGCGGCGTACAATGAACAGTTCTTC. Translated, it gives CASSLQGAAYNEQFF.